The TCR beta chain described here comes from a study of T cells after yellow fever vaccination. Study-wide context: Fractions of limited cellularity were prepared by means of SMART-Seq v4 Ultra Low Input.

The CDR3 totals 15 residues. Germline lookup yields CDR1 KGHDR and CDR2 SFDVKD. The ends lost 3 bases at V and 4 bases at J; junction bases unmatched: 3. As TCR cDNA was made by 5'RACE template switching, a universal primer site and UMIs were added. TCRdb re-called the 5' RACE reads with MiXCR, one entry per CDR3 protein. There are about 500,000 distinct CDR3 sequences in the sample; roughly a sixth occur only once, and roughly a sixth lies in the top ten. Points from the study as a whole: Contaminants from the bulk population, in the form of abundant clonotypes, could be found in FACS-sorted repertoires. The secondary T-cell response peaked on day 5, not day 15, but was weaker.

As to this clonotype: Its target is not known.

Sequences were derived from PBMCs, sampled about 5 days after the first yellow fever vaccination. The receptor comes from a man younger than 30 who received the YFV17D yellow fever vaccine. The V gene is TRBV24-1, the J gene TRBJ2-2, with 8 positions matching TRBD2. CDR3 loop: CATSDPTSGTGELFF. The CDR3 DNA reads TGTGCCACCAGTGATCCAACTAGCGGCACCGGGGAGCTGTTTTTT.